This TCR beta chain was retrieved from a study of response to subunit inactivated influenza vaccine. TCRdb called the RT-PCR reads again in MiXCR, with one record for every CDR3 protein. The profile shows 500,000 to 600,000 distinct CDR3 sequences, roughly 8.2% of them singletons. As for this clonotype: Its cognate antigen is unknown.

Study outcomes and limitations: The study's authors posited that every seasonal influenza vaccination enlists few new T cells.

This material consisted of PBMCs from blood, taken less than 30 months after vaccination. This TCR was sampled from a man aged 50-75 years who received an inactivated influenza vaccine.

Here the CDR3 reads CASSDSGEPYNEQFF. DNA of the CDR3: TGCGCCAGCAGCGATTCGGGAGAACCGTACAATGAGCAGTTCTTC. The chain joins TRBV5-1 to TRBJ2-1; tentatively, D is TRBD2 (6 bases). V was trimmed by 4 bases and J by 4 bases, leaving 15 bases between them. This CDR3 has 15 residues. Germline-derived CDR1 and CDR2 are SGHRS and YFSETQ. The full variable domain, completed using reference TRBV5-1 and TRBJ2-1, is KAGVTQTPRYLIKTRGQQVTLSCSPISGHRSVSWYQQTPGQGLQFLFEYFSETQRNKGNFPGRFSGRQFSNSRSEMNVSTLELGDSALYLCASSDSGEPYNEQFFGPGTRLTVL.